The rows below give T cell receptor beta chains drawn from one sample of a study of cytomegalovirus exposure and HLA in healthy donors. Clones were sequenced by immunoSEQ multiplex PCR, and TCRdb holds only the in-frame ones, with some missing. The profile shows roughly 60,000 clones, over 60% of them singletons. The material sequenced was PBMCs. These receptor sequences come from a woman aged 25 to 39 in good health and CMV-seronegative. Both conserved end residues are part of each CDR3. The order of the fields is CDR3 protein, CDR3 DNA, J gene, D gene, V gene, clone size. A D gene is named only where the DNA matches it firmly. Not every row has a clone size; where given, it reads once, few, many or a size class.

CDR3aa: CASSLTGSYEQYF; CDR3nt: TGTGCCAGCAGCCTTACCGGGTCCTACGAGCAGTACTTC; j_gene: TRBJ2-7; d_gene: .; v_gene: TRBV5-4; abundance: few
CDR3aa: CASSLVPGWGYTF; CDR3nt: TGTGCCAGCAGCTTGGTGCCGGGTTGGGGCTACACCTTC; j_gene: TRBJ1-2; d_gene: .; v_gene: TRBV5-4; abundance: .
CDR3aa: CASNDRCGYTF; CDR3nt: TGTGCCAGCAACGACAGGTGTGGCTACACCTTC; j_gene: TRBJ1-2; d_gene: .; v_gene: TRBV7-2; abundance: once
CDR3aa: CASSHSSGRGLEQYF; CDR3nt: TGTGCCAGCAGCCACTCTAGCGGGAGAGGGCTCGAGCAGTACTTC; j_gene: TRBJ2-7; d_gene: TRBD2; v_gene: TRBV9; abundance: few
CDR3aa: CASSLVHSQHNEQFF; CDR3nt: TGTGCCAGCAGCTTAGTCCACAGCCAACACAATGAGCAGTTCTTC; j_gene: TRBJ2-1; d_gene: .; v_gene: TRBV7-2; abundance: .
CDR3aa: CASSLRTSGYNEQFF; CDR3nt: TGTGCCAGCAGCTTAAGGACTAGCGGCTACAATGAGCAGTTCTTC; j_gene: TRBJ2-1; d_gene: TRBD2; v_gene: TRBV7-3; abundance: .
CDR3aa: CASSFTTSGTYEQYF; CDR3nt: TGTGCCAGCAGTTTTACGACTAGCGGGACCTACGAGCAGTACTTC; j_gene: TRBJ2-7; d_gene: TRBD2; v_gene: TRBV28; abundance: .
CDR3aa: CAWSKSRVSFNQPQHF; CDR3nt: TGTGCCTGGAGTAAATCCCGGGTATCTTTCAATCAGCCCCAGCATTTT; j_gene: TRBJ1-5; d_gene: .; v_gene: TRBV30; abundance: .
CDR3aa: CASPAPGLASPSYNEQFF; CDR3nt: TGTGCCAGCCCCGCCCCGGGACTAGCATCACCTTCCTACAATGAGCAGTTCTTC; j_gene: TRBJ2-1; d_gene: TRBD2; v_gene: TRBV5-8; abundance: .
CDR3aa: CASTPRERGYNEQFF; CDR3nt: TGTGCCAGCACCCCGCGGGAGCGGGGCTACAATGAGCAGTTCTTC; j_gene: TRBJ2-1; d_gene: TRBD2; v_gene: TRBV7-9; abundance: few
CDR3aa: CASTQGGKPNTGELFF; CDR3nt: TGTGCCAGTACACAGGGGGGTAAACCGAACACCGGGGAGCTGTTTTTT; j_gene: TRBJ2-2; d_gene: TRBD1; v_gene: TRBV19; abundance: .
CDR3aa: CASSPGLEVIEQYF; CDR3nt: TGTGCCAGCAGCCCGGGACTAGAGGTGATCGAGCAGTACTTC; j_gene: TRBJ2-7; d_gene: TRBD2; v_gene: TRBV7-2; abundance: .
CDR3aa: CASSVVPSSVNYEQYF; CDR3nt: TGTGCCAGCAGTGTGGTTCCGTCTAGCGTAAACTACGAGCAGTACTTC; j_gene: TRBJ2-7; d_gene: .; v_gene: TRBV6-1; abundance: few
CDR3aa: CASSVGPVDNEKLFF; CDR3nt: TGTGCCAGCAGCGTAGGCCCCGTAGATAATGAAAAACTGTTTTTT; j_gene: TRBJ1-4; d_gene: .; v_gene: TRBV9; abundance: .
CDR3aa: CATLEPGRGETQYF; CDR3nt: TGTGCCACCTTAGAACCCGGGCGGGGAGAGACCCAGTACTTC; j_gene: TRBJ2-5; d_gene: .; v_gene: TRBV27; abundance: .
CDR3aa: CASSSRTGSDSPLHF; CDR3nt: TGTGCCAGCAGCTCCAGGACAGGGTCGGATTCACCCCTCCACTTT; j_gene: TRBJ1-6; d_gene: TRBD1; v_gene: TRBV7-2; abundance: .
CDR3aa: CASSEWKPSGVGGQFF; CDR3nt: TGTGCCAGCAGTGAATGGAAGCCTAGCGGGGTCGGAGGGCAGTTCTTC; j_gene: TRBJ2-1; d_gene: TRBD2; v_gene: TRBV25-1; abundance: .
CDR3aa: CASNLFGGTGELFF; CDR3nt: TGTGCCAGTAATTTGTTCGGCGGCACCGGGGAGCTGTTTTTT; j_gene: TRBJ2-2; d_gene: .; v_gene: TRBV19; abundance: .
CDR3aa: CSVALSPYEQYF; CDR3nt: TGCAGCGTTGCCTTGAGCCCCTACGAGCAGTACTTC; j_gene: TRBJ2-7; d_gene: .; v_gene: TRBV29-1; abundance: few
CDR3aa: CASSTTSAIQETQYF; CDR3nt: TGTGCCAGCTCAACTACATCGGCGATACAAGAGACCCAGTACTTC; j_gene: TRBJ2-5; d_gene: .; v_gene: TRBV18; abundance: .
CDR3aa: CATSRGASGTYNEQFF; CDR3nt: TGTGCCACCAGCAGAGGGGCTAGCGGAACCTACAATGAGCAGTTCTTC; j_gene: TRBJ2-1; d_gene: TRBD2; v_gene: TRBV15; abundance: .
CDR3aa: CASSHQATGAYNSPLHF; CDR3nt: TGCGCCAGCAGCCACCAGGCGACAGGAGCATATAATTCACCCCTCCACTTT; j_gene: TRBJ1-6; d_gene: .; v_gene: TRBV4-3; abundance: .
CDR3aa: CASIMDRRAFF; CDR3nt: TGTGCCAGCATCATGGACAGGAGAGCTTTCTTT; j_gene: TRBJ1-1; d_gene: TRBD1; v_gene: TRBV2; abundance: .
CDR3aa: CASSSYRTGGRAGNQPQHF; CDR3nt: TGTGCCAGCTCATCGTACCGGACAGGGGGGAGGGCAGGCAATCAGCCCCAGCATTTT; j_gene: TRBJ1-5; d_gene: TRBD1; v_gene: TRBV18; abundance: .
CDR3aa: CASMGLRGGGSYEQYF; CDR3nt: TGTGCCAGCATGGGTTTGCGTGGGGGGGGCTCCTACGAGCAGTACTTC; j_gene: TRBJ2-7; d_gene: TRBD2; v_gene: TRBV6-6; abundance: .
CDR3aa: CASKEPGTDTQYF; CDR3nt: TGTGCCAGCAAGGAACCGGGTACAGATACGCAGTATTTT; j_gene: TRBJ2-3; d_gene: .; v_gene: TRBV6-4; abundance: .
CDR3aa: CASSLPTAEPLHF; CDR3nt: TGTGCCAGCAGCTTGCCCACAGCGGAACCCCTCCACTTT; j_gene: TRBJ1-6; d_gene: .; v_gene: TRBV5-6; abundance: .
CDR3aa: CASSLELAGTYEQYF; CDR3nt: TGCGCCAGCAGCTTGGAACTAGCGGGAACCTACGAGCAGTACTTC; j_gene: TRBJ2-7; d_gene: TRBD2; v_gene: TRBV5-1; abundance: .
CDR3aa: CASRVQGKKETQYF; CDR3nt: TGTGCCAGCAGGGTACAGGGGAAGAAAGAGACCCAGTACTTC; j_gene: TRBJ2-5; d_gene: TRBD1; v_gene: TRBV7-9; abundance: .
CDR3aa: CASRSTGLDTQYF; CDR3nt: TGTGCCAGCAGATCCACAGGGCTAGATACGCAGTATTTT; j_gene: TRBJ2-3; d_gene: .; v_gene: TRBV27; abundance: .
CDR3aa: CAWSRAGSQPQHF; CDR3nt: TGTGCCTGGAGTCGAGCAGGCAGTCAGCCCCAGCATTTT; j_gene: TRBJ1-5; d_gene: .; v_gene: TRBV30; abundance: .
CDR3aa: CASSPAREQAKPQHF; CDR3nt: TGTGCCAGCAGTCCTGCTAGAGAACAGGCAAAGCCCCAGCATTTT; j_gene: TRBJ1-5; d_gene: .; v_gene: TRBV6-5; abundance: .
CDR3aa: CASSRLAGMTPGETQYF; CDR3nt: TGTGCCAGCTCAAGACTAGCGGGGATGACCCCGGGCGAGACCCAGTACTTC; j_gene: TRBJ2-5; d_gene: TRBD2; v_gene: TRBV18; abundance: .
CDR3aa: CASSPTLAGEAADTQYF; CDR3nt: TGTGCCAGCAGCCCTACCCTAGCGGGAGAGGCCGCAGATACGCAGTATTTT; j_gene: TRBJ2-3; d_gene: TRBD2; v_gene: TRBV7-3; abundance: .
CDR3aa: CASSLGTGAYEQYF; CDR3nt: TGTGCCAGCAGCTTAGGGACAGGGGCCTACGAGCAGTACTTC; j_gene: TRBJ2-7; d_gene: TRBD1; v_gene: TRBV11-2; abundance: few
CDR3aa: CASSPGRGGQTQYF; CDR3nt: TGTGCCAGCAGCCCAGGGAGAGGGGGACAGACCCAGTACTTC; j_gene: TRBJ2-5; d_gene: .; v_gene: TRBV28; abundance: .
CDR3aa: CASSQSTGSNQPQHF; CDR3nt: TGTGCCAGCAGCCAATCTACCGGGAGCAATCAGCCCCAGCATTTT; j_gene: TRBJ1-5; d_gene: .; v_gene: TRBV16; abundance: .
CDR3aa: CASSFALAGGSDEQYF; CDR3nt: TGTGCCAGCAGTTTCGCATTAGCGGGAGGCTCGGACGAGCAGTACTTC; j_gene: TRBJ2-7; d_gene: TRBD2; v_gene: TRBV27; abundance: .
CDR3aa: CASSLSGTSGLYEQYF; CDR3nt: TGTGCCAGCAGTTTATCGGGGACTAGCGGTCTCTACGAGCAGTACTTC; j_gene: TRBJ2-7; d_gene: TRBD2; v_gene: TRBV27; abundance: few
CDR3aa: CASSELYEQYF; CDR3nt: TGTGCCAGCAGTGAACTCTACGAGCAGTACTTC; j_gene: TRBJ2-7; d_gene: .; v_gene: TRBV2; abundance: .
CDR3aa: CASFSGTDTQYF; CDR3nt: TGTGCCAGCTTTAGCGGCACAGATACGCAGTATTTT; j_gene: TRBJ2-3; d_gene: .; v_gene: TRBV2; abundance: .
CDR3aa: CASSVGTSGITDTQYF; CDR3nt: TGCGCCAGCAGCGTAGGGACTAGCGGGATCACAGATACGCAGTATTTT; j_gene: TRBJ2-3; d_gene: TRBD2; v_gene: TRBV5-1; abundance: .
CDR3aa: CASSLGSSSEQYF; CDR3nt: TGCGCCAGCAGCTTGGGGTCCTCGAGTGAGCAGTACTTC; j_gene: TRBJ2-7; d_gene: .; v_gene: TRBV5-1; abundance: .
CDR3aa: CASSVGLAPDTQYF; CDR3nt: TGTGCCAGCAGCGTAGGGCTAGCACCAGATACGCAGTATTTT; j_gene: TRBJ2-3; d_gene: .; v_gene: TRBV9; abundance: .
CDR3aa: CASTHRAQREGETQYF; CDR3nt: TGTGCCAGCACGCACAGGGCACAGCGGGAGGGAGAGACCCAGTACTTC; j_gene: TRBJ2-5; d_gene: TRBD2; v_gene: TRBV6-6; abundance: .
CDR3aa: CASSQTGQGMTAFF; CDR3nt: TGTGCCAGCAGCCAAACCGGACAGGGGATGACAGCTTTCTTT; j_gene: TRBJ1-1; d_gene: TRBD1; v_gene: TRBV11-2; abundance: .
CDR3aa: CASSPPVWNEQFF; CDR3nt: TGTGCCAGCAGCCCCCCGGTTTGGAATGAGCAGTTCTTC; j_gene: TRBJ2-1; d_gene: .; v_gene: TRBV11-2; abundance: once
CDR3aa: CASSPGTGGNTEAFF; CDR3nt: TGTGCCAGCAGTCCTGGGACAGGGGGGAACACTGAAGCTTTCTTT; j_gene: TRBJ1-1; d_gene: TRBD1; v_gene: TRBV5-4; abundance: .
CDR3aa: CASSYPQGGLPEAFF; CDR3nt: TGTGCCAGCAGTTACCCTCAGGGTGGGCTACCTGAAGCTTTCTTT; j_gene: TRBJ1-1; d_gene: .; v_gene: TRBV6-5; abundance: .